The clone carrying this TCR beta chain was detected once. This sample is drawn from a study of T cell responses to AZD1222 COVID-19 vaccine. Pooled together were second doses at about 4 or about 12 weeks. Here immunoSEQ multiplex PCR was the method, and the copy in TCRdb shows in-frame clones only, minus some. The table lists about 100,000 clones, about 89% of them singletons, with 6.5% to 10% in the top ten. This sequence was found in an adult who received the AZD1222 COVID-19 vaccine. This specimen consisted of peripheral blood, obtained 28 days after the second AZD1222 dose.

CDR3 amino acids: CADRGEGNTIYF. The DNA of the CDR3 is TGTGCCGATCGTGGTGAGGGAAACACCATATATTTT. V gene TRBV12-3 or TRBV12-4 combines with J gene TRBJ1-3; D remains ambiguous. CDR3 length: 12 amino acids. V was trimmed by 11 bases and J by 4 bases, leaving 12 bases between them.